The source of this TCR beta chain is a study of response to subunit inactivated influenza vaccine. Regarding the study as a whole: Each seasonal influenza vaccination recruits few new T cells, the authors suggested.

TCRdb redid the calling of the RT-PCR reads with MiXCR, one entry per CDR3 protein. This sample has roughly 700,000 distinct CDR3 sequences, with approximately 15% found just once. The CDR3 runs 15 residues. V shed 3 bases, J shed 6 bases, and the junction held 8 bases outside the gene matches. This clonotype was seen only a few times. Its antigen is as yet unknown. This TCR was recovered from a man aged 45-65 years who received an inactivated influenza vaccine. This rearrangement joins TRBV12-3 or TRBV12-4 to TRBJ2-3; 8 bases are a match to TRBD2. Source: PBMCs from blood, taken about 14 days before vaccination. The CDR3 bases are TGTGCCAGCAGTTTGTTTAGCGGGGAGGCGGATACGCAGTATTTT. Encoded protein: CASSLFSGEADTQYF.